This TCR beta chain was retrieved from a study of blood T cell repertoires in COVID-19. Study details: The analysed material was cDNA or gDNA that came from T cells, B-cell-depleted T cells, or PBMCs.

Original methodology: How many nucleated cells were present was estimated from reference gene primer amplification. Generated by immunoSEQ multiplex PCR, the TCRdb table keeps only in-frame clones and is missing some. The DNA gave D and trimming, while V, J and clone size come from that table. Of about 220,000 clones in the sample, 80% to 90% were seen once. The receptor comes from a middle-aged man who had recovered from COVID-19. The sample was peripheral blood.

The CDR3 here is CASSYGLTYEQYF. For the CDR3, the DNA is TGTGCCAGCAGTTACGGACTTACCTACGAGCAGTACTTC. The rearrangement joins TRBV6-2 or TRBV6-3 to TRBJ2-7; D is perhaps TRBD2 (5 bases). The CDR3 consists of 13 residues. Trimming left V 2 bases short and J 2 bases short, with 7 bases between. Germline V gene sequence: CDR1 MNHEY, CDR2 SVGEGT.